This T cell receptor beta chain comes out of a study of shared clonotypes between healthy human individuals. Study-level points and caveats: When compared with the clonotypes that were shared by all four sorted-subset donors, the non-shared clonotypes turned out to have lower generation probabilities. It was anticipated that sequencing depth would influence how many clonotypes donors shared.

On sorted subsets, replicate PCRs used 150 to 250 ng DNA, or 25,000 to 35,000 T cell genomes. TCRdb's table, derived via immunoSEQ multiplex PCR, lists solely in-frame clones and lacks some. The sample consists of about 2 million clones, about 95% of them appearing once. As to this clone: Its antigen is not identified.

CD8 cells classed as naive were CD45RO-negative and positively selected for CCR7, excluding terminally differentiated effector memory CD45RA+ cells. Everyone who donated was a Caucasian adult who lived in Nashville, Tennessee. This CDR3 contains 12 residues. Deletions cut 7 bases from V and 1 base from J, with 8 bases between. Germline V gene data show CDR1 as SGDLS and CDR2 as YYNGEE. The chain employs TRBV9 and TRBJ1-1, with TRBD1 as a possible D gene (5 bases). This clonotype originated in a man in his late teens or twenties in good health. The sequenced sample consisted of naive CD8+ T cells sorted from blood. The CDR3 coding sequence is TGTGCCAGCGGGAGGGGGAACACTGAAGCTTTCTTT. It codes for CASGRGNTEAFF. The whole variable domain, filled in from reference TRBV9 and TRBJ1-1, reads DSGVTQTPKHLITATGQRVTLRCSPRSGDLSVYWYQQSLDQGLQFLIQYYNGEERAKGNILERFSAQQFPDLHSELNLSSLELGDSALYFCASGRGNTEAFFGQGTRLTVV.